The 30 T cell receptor beta chains presented below share a single source sample, sequenced in a study of Ad26.COV2.S vaccination and SARS-CoV-2 variants. The protocol was immunoSEQ multiplex PCR, while the TCRdb copy is restricted to in-frame clones and leaves out a portion. Among 350,000 to 500,000 clones listed, about nine tenths were seen once. Indicated treatment: around 19 received Ad26.COV2.S at low or high dose, single or two shots; five or six received placebo; per-sample allocation not given. Vaccine and placebo recipients were sampled on day 63 after the first injection. This specimen consisted of peripheral blood, obtained in a trial of Ad26.COV2.S vaccine versus placebo. All receptors derive from a person aged 18-60 years who received the Ad26.COV2.S COVID-19 vaccine or a placebo.

This chain uses TRBV7-2 with TRBJ2-7, with 9 bases aligning to TRBD2. The V gene end was trimmed by 5 bases and the J gene end by 0 bases; junction bases not matched to a gene: 8. From germline, CDR1 is SGHTA and CDR2 FQGNSA. CDR3 length equals 16 residues. The CDR3 region has the DNA TGTGCCAGCAGCATCATAGCGGGAGTTCCCTCCTACGAGCAGTACTTC. Protein product: CASSIIAGVPSYEQYF.

The table lists this clone with a count of one. The J gene is TRBJ1-2, the V gene TRBV19; a possible D gene is TRBD1 (6 bases). Trimming removed 5 bases from V and 0 bases from J, with 10 bases in between. This CDR3 comprises 14 residues. Germline CDR1 reads LNHDA; CDR2 reads SQIVND (reference sequence). The CDR3 is CASSPDRSNYGYTF. The CDR3 DNA is TGTGCCAGTAGTCCCGACAGGTCTAACTATGGCTACACCTTC.

The chain recombines TRBV4-3 with TRBJ2-3; 11 bases map to TRBD1. The V gene end was trimmed by 1 base and the J gene end by 2 bases; junction bases not matched to a gene: 8. The CDR3 covers 18 residues. Germline CDR1 is LGHNA and CDR2 is YSLEER. The DNA of the CDR3 is TGCGCCAGCAGCCAAGGGTCCGGACAGGGGGCTTTCACAGATACGCAGTATTTT. This translates into CASSQGSGQGAFTDTQYF.

The V gene is TRBV27, the J gene TRBJ2-7, with D possibly being TRBD2 (6 bases). CDR1 MNHEY and CDR2 SMNVEV come from the germline V gene (reference sequence). With 5 bases removed from V and 6 bases from J, the gap between germline ends came to 17 bases. The CDR3 covers 14 residues. The CDR3 nucleotides read TGTGCCAGCAGTCCCTGGGGGGTCTCTCTCGAGCAGTACTTC. It yields the protein CASSPWGVSLEQYF.

The genes are TRBV24-1 and TRBJ2-1; 8 positions match TRBD2. CDR1 and CDR2 from the germline V gene are KGHDR and SFDVKD. J was trimmed by 1 base and V by 3 bases; bases with no gene match: 1. The CDR3 has 15 amino acids. For the CDR3, the DNA is TGTGCCACCAGTGATCGGGAGGGTTCCTACAATGAGCAGTTCTTC. This sequence encodes CATSDREGSYNEQFF.

Written as DNA, the CDR3 is TGTGCCAGCACCGGACGAATGACAGGGAGGGGCACAGATACGCAGTATTTT. Its protein product is CASTGRMTGRGTDTQYF. The rearrangement uses TRBV5-4 and TRBJ2-3; the D gene could be TRBD1 or TRBD2 (7 bases each). The V and J ends lost 6 bases and 1 base respectively, with 21 bases between them. Germline values: CDR1 SGHNT, CDR2 YYREEE (reference sequence). This CDR3 is built from 17 residues.

The CDR3 sequence is CASSQVPLIAEQYF. The CDR3 DNA reads TGCGCCAGCAGCCAAGTCCCCCTTATTGCCGAGCAGTACTTC. V gene TRBV4-1 combines with J gene TRBJ2-7, with D hard to call. This CDR3 has 14 residues. V lost 1 base, J lost 6 bases, and 13 bases lay in between. Germline CDR1 and CDR2: MGHRA and YSYEKL.

CDR3 protein: CASSSGTEETQYF. DNA of the CDR3: TGTGCCAGCAGCTCTGGTACGGAAGAGACCCAGTACTTC. The V and J genes are TRBV7-6 and TRBJ2-5; D remains ambiguous. The germline CDR1 and CDR2 sequences are SGHVS and FNYEAQ. The CDR3 extends over 13 amino acids. The V end lost 4 bases, the J end lost 3 bases, and 9 bases lay between the germline ends. Based on the CDR3 plus reference TRBV7-6 and TRBJ2-5, the full variable domain is GAGVSQSPRYKVTKRGQDVALRCDPISGHVSLYWYRQALGQGPEFLTYFNYEAQQDKSGLPNDRFSAERPEGSISTLTIQRTEQRDSAMYRCASSSGTEETQYFGPGTRLLVL.

This chain links TRBV6-5 with TRBJ1-1; no definite D call. This CDR3 has 15 residues. Trimming removed 0 bases from V and 3 bases from J, with 11 bases in between. Looked up from germline, CDR1 is MNHEY and CDR2 is SVGAGI. As DNA, the CDR3 is TGTGCCAGCAGTTACTCGGGGAGGGAGGACACTGAAGCTTTCTTT. Protein sequence: CASSYSGREDTEAFF.

J is TRBJ1-1 and V is TRBV19; 8 nucleotides align to TRBD1. With V trimmed by 0 bases and J by 3 bases, 3 bases remained unmatched. Germline V gene lookup returns CDR1 LNHDA and CDR2 SQIVND (reference sequence). The CDR3 contains 15 residues. The CDR3 coding sequence is TGTGCCAGTAGTATAGAGGCAGGGGGCTACACTGAAGCTTTCTTT. Its translation is CASSIEAGGYTEAFF.

The V gene is TRBV27, the J gene TRBJ2-2, with D perhaps being TRBD1 or TRBD2 (5 bases each). From germline, CDR1 is MNHEY and CDR2 SMNVEV (reference sequence). The ends were cut back, 8 bases at V and 2 bases at J, with 18 bases in the middle. The CDR3 has 16 amino acids. CDR3 amino acids: CASCLMGTINTGELFF. As DNA, the CDR3 is TGTGCCAGCTGCTTAATGGGGACCATAAACACCGGGGAGCTGTTTTTT.

The chain employs TRBV5-6 and TRBJ2-3, with 9 bases identical to TRBD1. J gave up 4 bases and V 4 bases, and 1 base lay outside the gene matches. The germline V gene encodes CDR1 SGHDT and CDR2 YYEEEE. The CDR3 loop spans 13 amino acids. CDR3 amino acids: CASSRDRADTQYF. The DNA of the CDR3 is TGTGCCAGCAGCAGGGACAGGGCAGATACGCAGTATTTT.

J is TRBJ2-2 and V is TRBV27; 7 bases agree with TRBD1. The CDR3 has 16 residues. Germline trimming cut 7 bases from V and 0 bases from J; bases unmatched to any gene: 8. Germline assignment: CDR1 MNHEY and CDR2 SMNVEV (reference sequence). The CDR3 loop reads CASTFLGGANTGELFF. The CDR3 DNA is TGTGCCAGCACCTTTCTAGGGGGCGCGAACACCGGGGAGCTGTTTTTT.

The rearrangement links TRBV27 to TRBJ2-7, with D uncertain. Trimming left V 6 bases short and J 4 bases short, with 13 bases between. The CDR3 loop spans 13 amino acids. Looked up from germline, CDR1 is MNHEY and CDR2 is SMNVEV (reference sequence). The CDR3 loop is CASSHGLRYEQYF. DNA of the CDR3: TGTGCCAGCAGCCATGGGTTGCGGTACGAGCAGTACTTC.

The chain links TRBV30 to TRBJ2-7; D ambiguous. Per germline, CDR1 GTSNPN and CDR2 SVGIG (reference sequence). The CDR3 length is 11 residues. V lost 6 bases, J lost 4 bases, and 10 bases lay in between. Written as DNA, the CDR3 is TGTGCCTGCCACTCCGGATACGAGCAGTACTTC. This sequence encodes CACHSGYEQYF.

The J gene is TRBJ2-1, the V gene TRBV19, with D possibly TRBD2 on 5 matching bases. The V gene's germline CDR1 is LNHDA and CDR2 SQIVND (reference sequence). The CDR3 loop spans 15 amino acids. V was shortened by 3 bases and J by 0 bases, with 9 bases between the two germline ends. CDR3 sequence: CASSMLASSYNEQFF. In DNA, the CDR3 is TGTGCCAGTAGTATGTTAGCGAGCTCCTACAATGAGCAGTTCTTC.

The chain has TRBV29-1 and TRBJ1-2; 9 nucleotides align to TRBD1. V lost 6 bases to trimming and J lost 10 bases; unmatched junction nucleotides: 3. Germline loops: CDR1 SQVTM, CDR2 ANQGSEA. The CDR3 extends over 10 amino acids. In DNA form, the CDR3 reads TGCAGCGTCACAGGGGGCGACTACACCTTC. Translated, it gives CSVTGGDYTF.

V and J are TRBV6-5 and TRBJ2-2; tentatively, D is TRBD1 (6 bases). V was shortened by 6 bases and J by 4 bases, with 9 bases between the two germline ends. This CDR3 has 13 residues. Germline V gives CDR1 MNHEY, CDR2 SVGAGI. Here the CDR3 DNA reads TGTGCCAGCAGCCGACAGGTCACCGGGGAGCTGTTTTTT. Amino acids: CASSRQVTGELFF.

This clone has only one observation. This chain joins TRBV4-1 and TRBJ2-2; 14 bases map to TRBD2. CDR1 is MGHRA, CDR2 YSYEKL, per germline. The CDR3 is 16 residues long. V lost 3 bases and J lost 8; bases outside the gene matches: 5. This CDR3 is CASSQVGLAGVGELFF. For the CDR3, the DNA is TGCGCCAGCAGCCAGGTGGGACTAGCGGGAGTTGGGGAGCTGTTTTTT.

J is TRBJ2-5 and V is TRBV6-6; D remains unclear. V was shortened by 4 bases and J by 2 bases, with 8 bases between the two germline ends. Germline values: CDR1 MNHNY, CDR2 SVGAGI (reference sequence). This CDR3 comprises 13 residues. CDR3 nucleotides: TGTGCCAGCAGTTCGATTGGGCAAGAGACCCAGTACTTC. As protein: CASSSIGQETQYF.

V and J are TRBV19 and TRBJ2-5; tentatively, D is TRBD1 or TRBD2 (5 bases each). The V end lost 5 bases, the J end lost 5 bases, and 18 bases lay between the germline ends. CDR3 length equals 15 residues. The germline gives CDR1 LNHDA, CDR2 SQIVND (reference sequence). The CDR3 protein is CASSVGTRRGETQYF. The CDR3 DNA reads TGTGCCAGTAGTGTCGGGACGAGACGCGGGGAGACCCAGTACTTC.

J is TRBJ2-1 and V is TRBV29-1; possible D gene TRBD2, 6 bases. Per the germline V gene, CDR1 is SQVTM and CDR2 is ANQGSEA. Trimming removed 1 base at V and 2 bases at J, with 9 bases between. This CDR3 contains 14 residues. In DNA, the CDR3 is TGCAGCGTTGAAGCCAGCGGGCCCTACAATGAGCAGTTCTTC. This gives the protein CSVEASGPYNEQFF.

The sample holds one count of this clone. V is TRBV11-3 and J is TRBJ2-3; TRBD1 might be the D (5 bases). The germline gives CDR1 SGHNT, CDR2 YENEEA. The ends were cut back, 2 bases at V and 3 bases at J, with 12 bases in the middle. CDR3 size: 15 residues. CDR3 sequence (DNA): TGTGCCAGCAGCTTACTTCAGGGTAATACAGATACGCAGTATTTT. Protein product: CASSLLQGNTDTQYF.

The chain joins TRBV6-5 to TRBJ1-5; TRBD1 might be the D (6 bases). Per germline, CDR1 MNHEY and CDR2 SVGAGI. CDR3 length equals 15 residues. Trimming stripped 5 bases from V and 6 bases from J, with 17 bases between. The CDR3 bases are TGTGCCAGCAGTCGTGGTGGGAGGGGGTTTCAGCCCCAGCATTTT. It translates to CASSRGGRGFQPQHF.

The gene calls are TRBV6-5 and TRBJ2-7; 12 bases line up with TRBD2. The V segment lost 5 bases and the J segment 6 bases; nucleotides outside the gene matches: 8. The germline gives CDR1 MNHEY, CDR2 SVGAGI. The CDR3 totals 15 residues. Here the CDR3 DNA reads TGTGCCAGCAGTCTCGGGACTAGCGGGTATGTCGAGCAGTACTTC. Protein product: CASSLGTSGYVEQYF.

The chain employs TRBV11-3 and TRBJ2-3; D uncertain. The germline V gene has CDR1 SGHNT and CDR2 YENEEA. V gave up 0 bases and J gave up 3 bases, with 4 bases separating them. The CDR3 totals 13 residues. The CDR3 spells CASSLEQTDTQYF. In DNA, the CDR3 is TGTGCCAGCAGCTTAGAACAGACAGATACGCAGTATTTT.

This clone was found once. The chain couples TRBV19 to TRBJ1-5; D is undetermined. V lost 6 bases, J lost 4 bases, and 19 bases lay in between. The CDR3 consists of 16 residues. Germline assignment: CDR1 LNHDA and CDR2 SQIVND (reference sequence). The chain's CDR3 is CASSRTAGPRNQPQHF. The CDR3, as DNA: TGTGCCAGTAGCCGAACGGCAGGCCCAAGAAATCAGCCCCAGCATTTT.

This sequence joins TRBV2 and TRBJ2-1, with D possibly matching TRBD1 (6 bases). The V end was cut by 6 bases, the J end by 8 bases, with 17 bases between. CDR3 length equals 14 residues. Germline assignment: CDR1 SNHLY and CDR2 FYNNEI. Here the CDR3 reads CASRDSSQGDEQFF. Written as DNA, the CDR3 is TGTGCCAGCAGGGACAGTTCCCAAGGCGATGAGCAGTTCTTC.

To note about this clone: The junction shows a germline mismatch at one end, possibly a read error. This chain uses TRBV7-7 with TRBJ2-1; TRBD1 might be the D (6 bases). The germline V gene encodes CDR1 SSHAT and CDR2 FNYEAQ (reference sequence). The CDR3 runs 13 residues. The CDR3 spells CASSLDQGNEQFF. Here the CDR3 DNA reads TGTGCTAGCAGCTTAGACCAGGGGAATGAGCAGTTCTTC.

This rearrangement joins TRBV30 to TRBJ1-4; the D gene is possibly TRBD1 (5 bases). Germline V CDR1 and CDR2: GTSNPN, SVGIG (reference sequence). The V gene lost 2 bases and the J gene lost 7 bases, with 17 bases spanning the gap. The CDR3 loop spans 15 amino acids. DNA for the CDR3: TGTGCCTGGAGTACCCACCGGGACTCGCGTGAAAAACTGTTTTTT. Translation gives CAWSTHRDSREKLFF. Using reference TRBV30 and TRBJ1-4 for the parts outside the CDR3, the full variable domain is SQTIHQWPATLVQPVGSPLSLECTVEGTSNPNLYWYRQAAGRGLQLLFYSVGIGQISSEVPQNLSASRPQDRQFILSSKKLLLSDSGFYLCAWSTHRDSREKLFFGSGTQLSVL.